The present entry profiles one T cell receptor (beta chain) with its context. The antigen remains unidentified. This sample was taken from a study of identical twins. Points from the study as a whole: It was out-of-frame TCR alpha sharing in monozygotic twins that models underestimated.

Germline V gene lookup returns CDR1 MNHEY and CDR2 SMNVEV (reference sequence). The CDR3 runs 17 residues. Trimming cost V 7 bases and J 1 base; bases outside gene matches: 10. TCRdb recomputed calls from the 5' RACE reads with MiXCR, one row per CDR3 protein. The sample yields roughly 700,000 distinct CDR3 sequences, 8.5% to 9% seen once. The same specimen was also included in a second study, on yellow fever vaccine responses in identical twins.

The specimen sequenced was PBMCs. This receptor was identified in a woman aged 18-29 years in good health. This chain connects TRBV27 to TRBJ2-7; 13 positions agree with TRBD2. CDR3 nucleotide sequence: TGTGCCAGCAAACCGGGACTAGCGGGAACTCTTTCCTACGAGCAGTACTTC. Amino acids: CASKPGLAGTLSYEQYF.